This T cell receptor (beta chain) was recovered during a study of blood T cell repertoires in COVID-19. The germline V gene encodes CDR1 LGHNA and CDR2 YNFKEQ. The CDR3 contains 17 residues. V dropped 0 bases and J dropped 5 bases, with 19 bases sitting between them. Enrollees, roughly 18 to 90 years old, lived in about two dozen US areas. Allocation to cohorts depended on clinical history reported by the participants. TCRdb keeps only in-frame clones here, not all; method: immunoSEQ multiplex PCR. The sample comprises fewer than 350,000 clones, roughly 90% of which are singletons, and 1% rests with the top ten.

This TCR was sampled from a woman in her twenties or thirties who had been exposed to COVID-19. Sequencing input: PBMCs or T cells enriched from blood (not recorded which). The genes are TRBV4-2 and TRBJ2-5; D is perhaps TRBD1 (5 bases). CDR3 sequence reads: CASSQDPTGLTKETQYF. As DNA, the CDR3 is TGTGCCAGCAGCCAAGACCCCACAGGTCTAACGAAGGAGACCCAGTACTTC.